These T cell receptor beta chains were read from a single sample in a study of shared clonotypes between healthy human individuals. Sequenced by immunoSEQ multiplex PCR; TCRdb stores in-frame clones only, minus some. The sample lists some 2,100,000 clones; approximately 94% were seen once. Source material: naive CD4+ T cells sorted from blood. The receptors were sampled from a man between 18 and 29 years old in good health. The CDR3 runs from the conserved cysteine through the conserved F or W. The D gene is left open where the match is weak.

TRBJ2-7	TRBV30	.	TGTGCCTGGAGGGATGACTACGAGCAGTACTTC	CAWRDDYEQYF
TRBJ1-6	TRBV15	.	TGTGCCACCAGCAGAGATGTGGGGAGTTCACCCCTCCACTTT	CATSRDVGSSPLHF
TRBJ2-1	TRBV11-2	TRBD1	TGTGCCAGCAGCTTCCAGGGGGCAGGGAACAATGAGCAGTTCTTC	CASSFQGAGNNEQFF
TRBJ2-5	TRBV30	TRBD1	TGTGCCTGGTCGACAGGGGTGGAGACCCAGTACTTC	CAWSTGVETQYF
TRBJ2-7	TRBV7-2	TRBD1	TGTGCCAGCAGCGTCAGACAGGGGGGGCCTTCCTACGAGCAGTACTTC	CASSVRQGGPSYEQYF
TRBJ2-7	TRBV6-5	.	TGTGCCAGCAGTTCCCAGGGAGTTGAGCAGTACTTC	CASSSQGVEQYF
TRBJ2-5	TRBV19	.	TGTGCCAGTAGTGCACAATCTTCTGTGACCCAGTACTTC	CASSAQSSVTQYF
TRBJ2-7	TRBV5-1	TRBD1	TGCGCCAGCAGCCGACCGGGACAGGGGACCTACGAGCAGTACTTC	CASSRPGQGTYEQYF
TRBJ2-2	TRBV10-3	TRBD1	TGTGCCATCAGTGTTGGGACAGGGGGTTCCGGGGAGCTGTTTTTT	CAISVGTGGSGELFF
TRBJ2-3	TRBV28	TRBD1	TGTGCCAGCAGGGGGCCGAAAGGGGGCGAAGGCACAGATACGCAGTATTTT	CASRGPKGGEGTDTQYF
TRBJ2-2	TRBV10-2	TRBD2	TGCGCCAGCAGTGAGACGGGGGGGGTGCTGTTTTTT	CASSETGGVLFF